This TCR beta chain was sequenced in a study of beta chain features in type 1 diabetes. Study-level results: Whether HLA type influences TCRB rearrangement remained unresolved here.

There are 11 residues in the CDR3. Per the germline V gene, CDR1 is SNHLY and CDR2 is FYNNEI. The ends were cut back, 6 bases at V and 2 bases at J, with 3 bases in the middle. The authors reverse transcribed all of the isolated RNA, so sequencing captured expressed TCRB transcripts. Only in-frame clones appear in the TCRdb table, and some are missing; sequencing was by immunoSEQ multiplex PCR. Among hundreds of thousands of clones, around 65% were seen once, and the ten largest hold 0.053%. This clone has only a few counts. Its antigen is currently unknown. The V gene is TRBV2, the J gene TRBJ2-3; D gene ambiguous. Material for sequencing was naive CD4+ T cells from blood. The source of this sequence is a man aged 30 to 39 in good health. In DNA, the CDR3 is TGTGCCAGCAGGGTCACAGATACGCAGTATTTT. Amino acid sequence: CASRVTDTQYF.